These T cell receptor beta chains were read from a single sample in a study of a mutant IDH1 vaccine in newly diagnosed glioma. Their target antigens are unknown. Here immunoSEQ multiplex PCR was the method, and the copy in TCRdb shows in-frame clones only, minus some. The table lists 40,000 to 50,000 clones, roughly 85% of them singletons. This specimen was PBMCs, taken from a glioma patient whose treatment included an IDH1 peptide vaccine. These TCRs come from a man aged 40-50 years with glioma. CDR3s include the opening cysteine and the closing phenylalanine or tryptophan. The D gene is left open where the match is weak. Clone size is stated in some rows and not others, as once, few, many or a class when expanded.

>.|TRBJ2-1|TRBV6-6|.
CASSSPSVRSKDEQFF
TGTGCCAGCAGTTCGCCTTCGGTGAGGAGTAAGGATGAGCAGTTCTTC
>.|TRBJ2-1|TRBV7-9|.
CASSPQGGGANEQFF
TGTGCCAGCAGCCCTCAAGGAGGCGGGGCCAATGAGCAGTTCTTC
>TRBD2|TRBJ2-3|TRBV5-1|.
CASSFGGEDTQYF
TGCGCCAGCAGCTTTGGGGGGGAAGATACGCAGTATTTT
>TRBD1|TRBJ1-5|TRBV7-9|.
CASSPRGQSENQPQHF
TGTGCCAGCAGCCCCCGGGGACAGTCGGAGAATCAGCCCCAGCATTTT
>TRBD1|TRBJ2-4|TRBV19|.
CATAGGDRNIQYF
TGTGCCACCGCAGGGGGCGATAGAAACATTCAGTACTTC
>.|TRBJ2-7|TRBV7-7|.
CASSLADGQTYEQYF
TGTGCTAGCAGCTTAGCTGACGGGCAAACCTACGAGCAGTACTTC
>.|TRBJ2-2|TRBV7-2|.
CASSNGIRAGNTGELFF
TGTGCCAGCAGCAATGGTATTCGGGCGGGGAACACCGGGGAGCTGTTTTTT
>TRBD2|TRBJ2-3|TRBV10-3|.
CAISDTSGRSDTQYF
TGTGCCATCAGTGACACTAGCGGGAGGTCAGATACGCAGTATTTT
>.|TRBJ2-7|TRBV9|few
CASSVDPARSSYEQYF
TGTGCCAGCAGCGTAGACCCAGCAAGGAGCTCCTACGAGCAGTACTTC
>.|TRBJ2-2|TRBV28|once
CASKVLAGELFF
TGTGCCAGCAAGGTCTTAGCCGGGGAGCTGTTTTTT
>.|TRBJ1-2|TRBV18|.
CASSPGDNYGYTF
TGTGCCAGCTCCCCGGGGGATAACTATGGCTACACCTTC
>TRBD2|TRBJ2-7|TRBV5-1|.
CASTFGGLAGGEQYF
TGCGCCAGCACTTTCGGAGGACTAGCGGGTGGGGAGCAGTACTTC
>.|TRBJ1-2|TRBV6-6|.
CASRTPSTLGSYTF
TGTGCCAGCCGAACCCCTTCAACTTTGGGGAGCTACACCTTC
>.|TRBJ1-3|TRBV13|.
CASSLGHSWNTIYF
TGTGCCAGCAGCTTAGGGCACTCCTGGAACACCATATATTTT
>.|TRBJ1-1|TRBV21-1|.
CASPAAGPMSTEAFF
TGTGCCAGCCCAGCAGCCGGACCCATGAGCACTGAAGCTTTCTTT
>.|TRBJ1-2|TRBV7-9|once
CASSLVTSDRANYGYTF
TGTGCCAGCAGCTTAGTGACTTCGGATAGAGCTAACTATGGCTACACCTTC
>.|TRBJ2-3|TRBV19|.
CASMDTDTQYF
TGTGCCAGTATGGATACAGATACGCAGTATTTT
>TRBD2|TRBJ2-1|TRBV6-6|once
CASTLGTSGRQFF
TGTGCCAGCACCCTCGGGACTAGCGGCAGACAGTTCTTC
>TRBD1|TRBJ1-1|TRBV10-3|.
CAISDGTGWGTEAFF
TGTGCCATCAGTGATGGGACAGGGTGGGGGACTGAAGCTTTCTTT